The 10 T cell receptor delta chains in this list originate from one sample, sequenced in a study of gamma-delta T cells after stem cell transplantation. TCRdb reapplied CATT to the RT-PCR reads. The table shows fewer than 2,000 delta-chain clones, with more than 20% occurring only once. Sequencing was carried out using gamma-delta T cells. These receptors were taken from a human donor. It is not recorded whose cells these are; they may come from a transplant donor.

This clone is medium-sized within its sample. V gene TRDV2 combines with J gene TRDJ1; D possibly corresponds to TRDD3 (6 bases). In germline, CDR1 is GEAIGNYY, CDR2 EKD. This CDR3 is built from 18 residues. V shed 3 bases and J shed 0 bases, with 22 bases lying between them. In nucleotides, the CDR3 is TGTGCCTGTGACCAAGCACAGCGCTGGGGATCCAACACCGATAAACTCATCTTT. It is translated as CACDQAQRWGSNTDKLIF.

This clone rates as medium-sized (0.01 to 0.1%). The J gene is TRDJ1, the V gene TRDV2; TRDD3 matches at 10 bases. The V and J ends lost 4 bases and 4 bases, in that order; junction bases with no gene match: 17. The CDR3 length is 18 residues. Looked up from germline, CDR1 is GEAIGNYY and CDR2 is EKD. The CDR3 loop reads CACEALPRGIRDLDKLIF. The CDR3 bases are TGTGCCTGTGAGGCCCTTCCTCGGGGGATACGCGATCTCGATAAACTCATCTTT.

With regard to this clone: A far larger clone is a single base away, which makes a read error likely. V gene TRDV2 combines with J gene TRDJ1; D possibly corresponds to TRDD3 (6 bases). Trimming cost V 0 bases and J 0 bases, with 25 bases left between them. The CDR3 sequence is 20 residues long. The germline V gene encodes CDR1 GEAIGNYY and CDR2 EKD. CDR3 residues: CACDTVKGGEKAGHTDKLIF. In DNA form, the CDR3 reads TGTGCCTGTGACACCGTTAAAGGGGGGGAAAAAGCTGGGCACACCGATAAACTCATCTTT.

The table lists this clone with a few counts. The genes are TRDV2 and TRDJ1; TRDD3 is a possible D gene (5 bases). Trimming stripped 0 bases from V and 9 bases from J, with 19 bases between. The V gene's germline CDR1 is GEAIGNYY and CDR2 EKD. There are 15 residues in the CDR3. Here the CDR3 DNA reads TGTGCCTGTGACACCATAATACGGGACCGGACGGAACTCATCTTT. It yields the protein CACDTIIRDRTELIF.

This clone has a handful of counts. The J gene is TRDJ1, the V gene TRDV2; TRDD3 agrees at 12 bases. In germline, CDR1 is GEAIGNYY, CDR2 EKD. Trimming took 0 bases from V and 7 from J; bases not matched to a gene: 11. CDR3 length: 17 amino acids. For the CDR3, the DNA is TGTGCCTGTGACACCGTGGCTCTGGGGGATACGCAGGGTAAACTCATCTTT. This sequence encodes CACDTVALGDTQGKLIF.

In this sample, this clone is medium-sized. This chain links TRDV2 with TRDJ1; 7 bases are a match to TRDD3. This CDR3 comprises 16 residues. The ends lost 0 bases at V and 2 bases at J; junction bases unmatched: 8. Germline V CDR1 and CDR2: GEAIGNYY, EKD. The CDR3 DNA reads TGTGCCTGTGACACCGTCTCTGGGGATAAAACCGATAAACTCATCTTT. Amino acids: CACDTVSGDKTDKLIF.

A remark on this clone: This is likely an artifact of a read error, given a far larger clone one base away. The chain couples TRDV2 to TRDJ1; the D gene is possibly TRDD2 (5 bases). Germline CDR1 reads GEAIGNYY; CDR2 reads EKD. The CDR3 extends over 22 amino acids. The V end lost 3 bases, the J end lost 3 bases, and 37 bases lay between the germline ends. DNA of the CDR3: TGTGCCTGTGACCCCTTGTCCCCTTTCCGCCGCGAGGGACAATCCCTTCCCGATAAACTCATCTTT. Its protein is CACDPLSPFRREGQSLPDKLIF.

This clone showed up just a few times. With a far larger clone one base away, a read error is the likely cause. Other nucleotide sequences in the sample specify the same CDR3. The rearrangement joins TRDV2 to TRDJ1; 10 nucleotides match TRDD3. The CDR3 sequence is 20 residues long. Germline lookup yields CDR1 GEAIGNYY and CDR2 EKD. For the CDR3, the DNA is TGCGCCTGTGAGCCCCTCACGGACCATACTGGGGGATCGCTGACCGATAAACTCATCTTT. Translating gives CACEPLTDHTGGSLTDKLIF.

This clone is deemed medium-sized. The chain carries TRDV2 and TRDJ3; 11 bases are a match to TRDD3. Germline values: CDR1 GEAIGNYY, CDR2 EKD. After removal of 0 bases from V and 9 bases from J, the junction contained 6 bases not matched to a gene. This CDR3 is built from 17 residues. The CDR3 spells CACDTVGDTQVTRQMFF. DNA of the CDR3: TGTGCCTGTGACACCGTGGGGGATACGCAAGTCACCCGACAGATGTTTTTC.

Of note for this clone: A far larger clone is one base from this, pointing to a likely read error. As DNA, the CDR3 is TGTGCCTGTGAGCCCCTCACGGGCCATACTGGGGGATCGCTGACCGATAAACTCATCTTT. Its translation: CACEPLTGHTGGSLTDKLIF. The rearrangement links TRDV2 to TRDJ1; the match to TRDD3 covers 10 bases. The CDR3 consists of 20 residues. Trimming took 4 bases from V and 2 from J; bases not matched to a gene: 21. Germline CDR1 and CDR2: GEAIGNYY and EKD.